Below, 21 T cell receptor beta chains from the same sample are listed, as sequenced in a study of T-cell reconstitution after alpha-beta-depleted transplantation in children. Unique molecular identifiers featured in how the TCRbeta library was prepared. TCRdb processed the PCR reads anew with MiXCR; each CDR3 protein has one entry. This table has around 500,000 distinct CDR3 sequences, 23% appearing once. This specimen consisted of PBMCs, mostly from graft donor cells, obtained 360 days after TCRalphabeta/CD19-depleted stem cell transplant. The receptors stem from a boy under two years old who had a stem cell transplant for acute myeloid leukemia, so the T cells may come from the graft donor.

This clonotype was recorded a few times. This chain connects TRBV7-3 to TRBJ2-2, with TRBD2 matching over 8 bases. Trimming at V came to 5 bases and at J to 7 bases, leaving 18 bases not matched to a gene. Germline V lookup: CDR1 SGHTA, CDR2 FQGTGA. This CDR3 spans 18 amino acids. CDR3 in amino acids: CASSRSEPGLGYGGELFF. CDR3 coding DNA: TGTGCCAGCAGCCGCTCCGAGCCGGGACTAGGTTATGGCGGGGAGCTGTTTTTT.

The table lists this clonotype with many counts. The CDR3 region is CASSSGLAGGPQYV. CDR3 DNA sequence: TGTGCCAGCAGTTCGGGACTAGCGGGGGGGCCGCAGTACGTC. V usage is TRBV12-3 or TRBV12-4 and J usage is TRBJ2-7; 16 nucleotides line up with TRBD2. This CDR3 comprises 14 residues. After removal of 4 bases from V and 9 bases from J, the junction contained 3 bases not matched to a gene.

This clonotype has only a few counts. CDR3 in DNA: TGCAGCGGGGAGAGCACCGGGGAGCTGTTTTTT. It is translated as CSGESTGELFF. The chain has TRBV29-1 and TRBJ2-2, with a possible D match to TRBD2 (5 bases). CDR1 and CDR2 (germline): SQVTM, ANQGSEA. This CDR3 comprises 11 residues. Trimming stripped 7 bases from V and 4 bases from J, with 7 bases between.

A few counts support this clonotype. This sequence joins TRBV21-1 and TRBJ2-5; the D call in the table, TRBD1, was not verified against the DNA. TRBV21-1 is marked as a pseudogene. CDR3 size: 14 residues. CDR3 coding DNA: TGTGCCAGCAGCCCCCACGACAGGCAAGAGACCCAGTACTTC. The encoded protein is CASSPHDRQETQYF.

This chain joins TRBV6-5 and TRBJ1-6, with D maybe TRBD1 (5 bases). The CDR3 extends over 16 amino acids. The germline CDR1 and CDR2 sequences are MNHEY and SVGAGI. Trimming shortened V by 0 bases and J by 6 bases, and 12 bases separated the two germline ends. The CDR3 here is CASSYSQGWGNSPLHF. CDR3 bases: TGTGCCAGCAGTTACTCCCAGGGTTGGGGTAATTCACCCCTCCACTTT.

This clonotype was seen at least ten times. The CDR3: CSVDGPGGNTEAFF. CDR3 nucleotides: TGCAGCGTTGATGGGCCAGGGGGAAACACTGAAGCTTTCTTT. The rearrangement uses TRBV29-1 and TRBJ1-1; TRBD1 agrees at 7 bases. The CDR3 has 14 residues. J was trimmed by 2 bases and V by 3 bases; bases with no gene match: 6. Looked up from germline, CDR1 is SQVTM and CDR2 is ANQGSEA.

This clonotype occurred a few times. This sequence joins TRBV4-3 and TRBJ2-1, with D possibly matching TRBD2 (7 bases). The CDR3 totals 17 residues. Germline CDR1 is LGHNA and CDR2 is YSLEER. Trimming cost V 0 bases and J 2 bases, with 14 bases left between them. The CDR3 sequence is CASSQDGWRGPYNEQFF. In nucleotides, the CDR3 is TGCGCCAGCAGCCAAGATGGATGGCGGGGGCCCTACAATGAGCAGTTCTTC.

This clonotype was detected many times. The CDR3 here is CASSSGRVNTEAFF. The CDR3 nucleotides read TGTGCCAGCAGCTCAGGACGGGTGAACACTGAAGCTTTCTTT. The chain joins TRBV12-3 or TRBV12-4 to TRBJ1-1, with no clear D. V was cut by 6 bases and J by 0 bases, with 11 bases left in between. The CDR3 sequence is 14 residues long.

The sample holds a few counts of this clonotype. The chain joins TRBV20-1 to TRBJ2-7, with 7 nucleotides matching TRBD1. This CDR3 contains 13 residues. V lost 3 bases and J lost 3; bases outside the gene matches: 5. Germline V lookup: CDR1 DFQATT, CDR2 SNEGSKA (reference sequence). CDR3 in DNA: TGCAGTGCTAGTAGGGGGCCAGACTACGAGCAGTACTTC. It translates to CSASRGPDYEQYF.

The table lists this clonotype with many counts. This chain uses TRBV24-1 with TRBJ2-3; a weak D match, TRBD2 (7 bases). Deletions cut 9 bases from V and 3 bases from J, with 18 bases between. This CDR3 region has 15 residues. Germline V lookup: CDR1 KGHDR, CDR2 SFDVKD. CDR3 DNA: TGTGCCACCTCGGGGGGCGGGATGAGAACAGATACGCAGTATTTT. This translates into CATSGGGMRTDTQYF.

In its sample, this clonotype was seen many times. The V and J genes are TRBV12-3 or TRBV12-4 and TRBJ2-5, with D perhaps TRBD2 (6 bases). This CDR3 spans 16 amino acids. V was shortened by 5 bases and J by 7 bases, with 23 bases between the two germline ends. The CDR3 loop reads CASSLLWGTYEGTQYF. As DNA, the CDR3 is TGTGCCAGCAGTCTCCTGTGGGGGACTTATGAGGGGACCCAGTACTTC.

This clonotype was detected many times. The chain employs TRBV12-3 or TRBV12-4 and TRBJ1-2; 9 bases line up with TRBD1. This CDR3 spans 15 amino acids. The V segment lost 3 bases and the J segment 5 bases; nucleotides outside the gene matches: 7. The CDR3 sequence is CASSFGQGLFYGYTF. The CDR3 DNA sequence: TGTGCCAGCAGTTTCGGACAGGGGCTGTTTTATGGCTACACCTTC.

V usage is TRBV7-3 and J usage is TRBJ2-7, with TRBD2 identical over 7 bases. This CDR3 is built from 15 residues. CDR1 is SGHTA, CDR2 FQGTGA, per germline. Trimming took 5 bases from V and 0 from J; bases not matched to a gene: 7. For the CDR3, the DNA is TGTGCCAGCAGCCTCCAACCGGGGGGCTCCTACGAGCAGTACTTC. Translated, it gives CASSLQPGGSYEQYF.

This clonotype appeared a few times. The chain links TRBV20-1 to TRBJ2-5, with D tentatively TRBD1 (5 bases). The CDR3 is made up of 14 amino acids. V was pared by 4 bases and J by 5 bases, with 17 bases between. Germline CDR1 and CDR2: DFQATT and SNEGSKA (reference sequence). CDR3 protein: CSANPLGSGETQYF. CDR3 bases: TGCAGTGCTAACCCCTTGGGGTCAGGGGAGACCCAGTACTTC.

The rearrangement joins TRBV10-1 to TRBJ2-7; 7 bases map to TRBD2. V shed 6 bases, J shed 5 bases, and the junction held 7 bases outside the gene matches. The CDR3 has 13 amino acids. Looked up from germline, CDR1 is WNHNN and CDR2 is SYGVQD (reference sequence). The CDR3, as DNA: TGCGCCAGCAGGTGCGGGGGTACCAACGAGCAGTACGTC. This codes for CASRCGGTNEQYV.

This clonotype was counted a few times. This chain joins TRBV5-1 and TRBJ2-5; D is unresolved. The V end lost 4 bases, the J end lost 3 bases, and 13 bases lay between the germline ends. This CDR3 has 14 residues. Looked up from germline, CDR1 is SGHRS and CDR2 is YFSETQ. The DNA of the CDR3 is TGCGCCAGCAGCCTCGGACGGCCAGAAGAGACCCAGTACTTC. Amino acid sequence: CASSLGRPEETQYF.

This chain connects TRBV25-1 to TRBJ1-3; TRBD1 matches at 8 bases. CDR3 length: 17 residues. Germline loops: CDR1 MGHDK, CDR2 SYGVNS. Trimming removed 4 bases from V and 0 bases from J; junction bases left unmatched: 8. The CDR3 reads CASSGPRDRSSGNTIYF. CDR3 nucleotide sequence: TGTGCCAGCAGTGGACCAAGGGACAGGTCCTCTGGAAACACCATATATTTT.

This CDR3 reads CASRDRGDTQYF. As DNA, the CDR3 is TGTGCCAGCAGGGACAGGGGAGATACGCAGTATTTT. The rearrangement joins TRBV28 to TRBJ2-3; 9 bases line up with TRBD1. CDR3 size: 12 residues. The V and J ends lost 6 bases and 5 bases, in that order; junction bases with no gene match: 0. Germline lookup yields CDR1 MDHEN and CDR2 SYDVKM.

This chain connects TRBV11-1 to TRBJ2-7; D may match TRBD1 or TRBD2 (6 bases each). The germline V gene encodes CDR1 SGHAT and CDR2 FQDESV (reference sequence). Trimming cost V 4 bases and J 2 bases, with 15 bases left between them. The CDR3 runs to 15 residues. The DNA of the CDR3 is TGTGCCAGCAGCTACTCCGACGGGGGCACCTACGAGCAGTACTTC. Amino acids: CASSYSDGGTYEQYF.

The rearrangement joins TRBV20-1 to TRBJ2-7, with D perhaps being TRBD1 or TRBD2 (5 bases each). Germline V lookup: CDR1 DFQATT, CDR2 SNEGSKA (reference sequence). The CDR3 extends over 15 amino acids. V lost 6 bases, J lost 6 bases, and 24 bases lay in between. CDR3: CSAARRGHIKAEQYF. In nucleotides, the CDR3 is TGCAGTGCCGCAAGACGGGGCCATATAAAAGCCGAGCAGTACTTC.

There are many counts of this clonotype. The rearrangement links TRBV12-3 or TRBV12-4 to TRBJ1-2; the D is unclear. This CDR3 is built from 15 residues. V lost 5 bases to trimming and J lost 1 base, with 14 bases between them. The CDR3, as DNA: TGTGCCAGCAGTGACGTCGAAAGAGTTAACTATGGCTACACCTTC. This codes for CASSDVERVNYGYTF.